This entry features one TCR beta chain sequence. Under the authors' procedure: Amplified reference gene primers provided the basis for estimating nucleated cell counts. The method was immunoSEQ multiplex PCR; TCRdb's version includes in-frame clones alone and lacks a portion of them. V and J calls and clone size follow that table, whereas D and trimming were derived from the DNA. The sample has approximately 250,000 clones, approximately 80% seen once. This specimen belongs to a study of blood T cell repertoires in COVID-19. Study-wide background: The analysed material was cDNA or gDNA that came from T cells, B-cell-depleted T cells, or PBMCs.

The V end was cut by 3 bases, the J end by 4 bases, with 7 bases between. Germline loops: CDR1 SNHLY, CDR2 FYNNEI. The CDR3 spans 13 residues. The rearrangement uses TRBV2 and TRBJ2-1, with TRBD2 as a possible D gene (5 bases). The TCR sequence derives from a man in his forties who had recovered from COVID-19. What was sequenced was peripheral blood. This CDR3 reads CASSEDSYNEQFF. The CDR3 nucleotides are TGTGCCAGCAGTGAGGACTCTTACAATGAGCAGTTCTTC.